What follows are 9 T cell receptor beta chains derived from one specimen sequenced in a study of technical replicates of blood from a few donors. Some clones are missing from TCRdb's copy, which holds only in-frame ones; the method was immunoSEQ multiplex PCR. In the table there are 70,000 or so clones, 91% of which are singletons. Sequenced sample: T cells isolated from PBMCs. The receptors shown here come from a human donor in good health. Some clones in this sample may be carry-over from other donors' samples.

This rearrangement joins TRBV11-3 to TRBJ1-1, with 7 bases fitting TRBD1. From germline, CDR1 is SGHNT and CDR2 YENEEA. V lost 1 base, J lost 5 bases, and 10 bases stayed unmatched. The CDR3 runs 16 residues. The CDR3 region has the DNA TGTGCCAGCAGCTTAGTCCAGGGGGGCCGTTATACTGAAGCTTTCTTT. It specifies CASSLVQGGRYTEAFF.

This chain joins TRBV28 and TRBJ2-1; TRBD2 might be the D (6 bases). CDR1 and CDR2 (germline): MDHEN, SYDVKM. This CDR3 comprises 15 residues. Trimming took 3 bases from V and 4 from J, leaving 13 bases between them. The CDR3 DNA follows: TGTGCCAGCAGTTTGGGTAGCGGAACTTACAATGAGCAGTTCTTC. It encodes CASSLGSGTYNEQFF.

This rearrangement joins TRBV10-3 to TRBJ2-3, with TRBD1 as a possible D gene (6 bases). V lost 8 bases and J 2 bases, leaving 8 bases between the germline ends. CDR3 length equals 12 residues. Germline V CDR1 and CDR2: ENHRY, SYGVKD. Written as DNA, the CDR3 is TGTGCCATCCAGGGGTCCACAGATACGCAGTATTTT. It is translated as CAIQGSTDTQYF.

V is TRBV18 and J is TRBJ2-3; 7 positions match TRBD2. The junction had 4 bases not matched to a gene; V was cut back by 0 bases and J by 4 bases. The length of the CDR3 is 15 residues. The V gene's germline CDR1 is KGHSH and CDR2 LQKENI. CDR3 DNA: TGTGCCAGCTCACCACCCCGGCGGGAGCCAGATACGCAGTATTTT. Translation: CASSPPRREPDTQYF. Combining the CDR3 with reference TRBV18 and TRBJ2-3 gives the whole variable domain NAGVMQNPRHLVRRRGQEARLRCSPMKGHSHVYWYRQLPEEGLKFMVYLQKENIIDESGMPKERFSAEFPKEGPSILRIQQVVRGDSAAYFCASSPPRREPDTQYFGPGTRLTVL.

This chain joins TRBV10-1 and TRBJ2-5; D is unclear. V dropped 3 bases and J dropped 5 bases, with 7 bases sitting between them. Germline values: CDR1 WNHNN, CDR2 SYGVQD (reference sequence). CDR3 length: 12 residues. Here the CDR3 DNA reads TGCGCCAGCAGTGAAACTTGGGAGACCCAGTACTTC. This codes for CASSETWETQYF.

The chain employs TRBV5-1 and TRBJ2-5; a weak D match, TRBD1 (6 bases). V lost 1 base to trimming and J lost 2 bases, with 27 bases between them. Germline CDR1 is SGHRS and CDR2 is YFSETQ. The CDR3 covers 20 residues. This CDR3 reads CASSLIGPGLVTGVQETQYF. The CDR3 DNA reads as TGCGCCAGCAGCTTGATCGGCCCAGGGCTGGTGACAGGAGTTCAAGAGACCCAGTACTTC.

The table lists this clone with a few counts. The chain has TRBV18 and TRBJ1-1; D ambiguous. The CDR3 loop spans 15 amino acids. Trimming cost V 1 base and J 4 bases, with 13 bases left between them. Germline CDR1 is KGHSH and CDR2 is LQKENI. CDR3 coding DNA: TGTGCCAGCTCACCACGGGAAGGGAGCAGCACTGAAGCTTTCTTT. Protein sequence: CASSPREGSSTEAFF.

The V call is TRBV4-3, the J call TRBJ2-5; 12 nucleotides agree with TRBD1. From germline, CDR1 is LGHNA and CDR2 YSLEER. The CDR3 spans 16 residues. J was trimmed by 5 bases and V by 2 bases; bases with no gene match: 6. The CDR3 is CASSQSGTGGAETQYF. The CDR3 DNA is TGCGCCAGCAGCCAATCCGGGACAGGGGGCGCGGAGACCCAGTACTTC.

This chain links TRBV6-5 with TRBJ2-1; 8 nucleotides align to TRBD2. The V and J ends lost 4 bases and 7 bases, in that order; junction bases with no gene match: 12. The V gene's germline CDR1 is MNHEY and CDR2 SVGAGI. This CDR3 has 16 residues. CDR3 DNA sequence: TGTGCCAGCAGTTGGCTTGGGCGGGGGGTCATTAATGAGCAGTTCTTC. This translates into CASSWLGRGVINEQFF.